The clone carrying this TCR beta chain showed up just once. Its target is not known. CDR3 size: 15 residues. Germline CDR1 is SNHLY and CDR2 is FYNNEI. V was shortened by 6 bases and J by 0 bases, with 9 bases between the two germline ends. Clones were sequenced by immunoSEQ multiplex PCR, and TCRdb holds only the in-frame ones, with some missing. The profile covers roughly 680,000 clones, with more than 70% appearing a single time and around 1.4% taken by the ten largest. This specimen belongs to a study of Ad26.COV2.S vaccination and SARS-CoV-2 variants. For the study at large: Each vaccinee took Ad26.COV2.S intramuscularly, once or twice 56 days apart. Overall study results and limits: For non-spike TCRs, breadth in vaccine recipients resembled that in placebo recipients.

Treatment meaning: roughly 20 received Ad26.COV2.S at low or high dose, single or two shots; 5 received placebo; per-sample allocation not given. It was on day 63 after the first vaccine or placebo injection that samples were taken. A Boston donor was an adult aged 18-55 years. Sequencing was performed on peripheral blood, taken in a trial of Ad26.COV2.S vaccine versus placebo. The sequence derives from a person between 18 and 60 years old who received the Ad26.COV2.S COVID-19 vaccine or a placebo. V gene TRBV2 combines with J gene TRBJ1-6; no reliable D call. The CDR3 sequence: CASRSGSSYNSPLHF. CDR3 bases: TGTGCCAGCAGGTCGGGGAGCTCCTATAATTCACCCCTCCACTTT. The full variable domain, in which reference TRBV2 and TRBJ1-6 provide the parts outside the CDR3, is EPEVTQTPSHQVTQMGQEVILRCVPISNHLYFYWYRQILGQKVEFLVSFYNNEISEKSEIFDDQFSVERPDGSNFTLKIRSTKLEDSAMYFCASRSGSSYNSPLHFGNGTRLTVT.